This is a list of T cell receptor beta chains from one sample in a study of blood T cell repertoires in COVID-19. Generated by immunoSEQ multiplex PCR, the TCRdb table keeps only in-frame clones and is missing some. The data contain tens of thousands of clones, over 70% of them singletons. Sequencing used peripheral blood. The receptors derive from a man older than 75 with acute or convalescent COVID-19. Each CDR3 is given with its conserved first and last residue.

v_gene,j_gene,CDR3aa
TRBV5-5,TRBJ1-2,CASSLQQGYGYTF
TRBV5-6,TRBJ1-1,CASSFRGRTEAFF
TRBV2,TRBJ1-5,CASSRQGAGPQHF
TRBV5-4,TRBJ2-7,CASSRDIYEQYF
TRBV19,TRBJ2-5,CASSPLQGGETQYF
TRBV7-2,TRBJ1-5,CASSSGQHIYSNQPQHF
TRBV5-1,TRBJ2-4,CASSLVGGSEVQYF
TRBV7-8,TRBJ1-1,CASSLEGGTEAFF
TRBV6-5,TRBJ1-5,CASRRGGQGPQHF
TRBV5-1,TRBJ2-7,CASSPGTSGRMGEQYF
TRBV7-2,TRBJ1-3,CASSLSYSGNTIYF
TRBV20-1,TRBJ2-7,CSASPGYEQYF
TRBV29-1,TRBJ1-5,CSVEGQTSGINQPQHF
TRBV9,TRBJ2-1,CASSGRTNNEQFF
TRBV24-1,TRBJ2-1,CATSDNTSPMGNEQFF
TRBV30,TRBJ2-1,CAWSGTSGRYNEQFF
TRBV7-2,TRBJ2-3,CASSPSRGSTDTQYF
TRBV7-3,TRBJ2-1,CASSLTAGFSYNEQFF
TRBV6-5,TRBJ1-5,CASAGGLSNQPQHF
TRBV2,TRBJ1-1,CASQRALTEAFF
TRBV5-5,TRBJ2-7,CASSLGIDRGADEQYF
TRBV5-1,TRBJ1-5,CASSLTTGEGQPQHF
TRBV7-9,TRBJ1-1,CASTYINTEAFF
TRBV18,TRBJ1-1,CASSPPGGAGTEAFF
TRBV10-3,TRBJ1-1,CAITVDREVRTEAFF
TRBV24-1,TRBJ1-2,CATSDRANYGYTF
TRBV6-5,TRBJ1-4,CASSRRGNEKLFF
TRBV7-6,TRBJ2-2,CASSLAFGMGTGELFF
TRBV19,TRBJ1-2,CASQRQGVNYGYTF
TRBV9,TRBJ1-2,CASSPLGQGNYGYTF
TRBV4-1,TRBJ2-1,CASSQDRAASSYNEQFF
TRBV7-6,TRBJ2-1,CASSPVGRGGYNEQFF
TRBV7-3,TRBJ2-1,CASSLEVNNEQFF
TRBV27,TRBJ1-1,CASRGQLNTEAFF
TRBV5-1,TRBJ1-2,CASSSSGQPGGGYGYTF
TRBV5-1,TRBJ1-6,CASSLGGSTGAGGSPLHF
TRBV28,TRBJ1-2,CASRYPPGQGEYGYTF
TRBV6-6,TRBJ2-1,CASSSPGLAMDEQFF
TRBV6-6,TRBJ2-5,CASSYSETPMETQYF
TRBV29-1,TRBJ1-1,CSVEHQYAGNAEAFF
TRBV9,TRBJ1-2,CASSVGPGANYGYTF
TRBV4-3,TRBJ2-1,CASSQDRTSGRGFQFF
TRBV2,TRBJ1-1,CASSEGLGSTEAFF
TRBV5-1,TRBJ1-1,CASSLAAVTEAFF